This T cell receptor (beta chain) was recorded in a study of shared clonotypes between healthy human individuals (dated by TCRdb to about 2020). The study in broad terms: Two women and three men aged 18 to 49 years were included in the cohort. Per donor, three plates each were used for CD4 naive and CD4 memory, two for CD8 naive, and one for CD8 memory. To estimate repertoire size and how much clonotype sharing occurs between individuals, the study deeply sequenced the blood TCR repertoires of five healthy adults. Libraries were prepared and TCR repertoires were sequenced by different laboratories using diverse techniques, in order to increase sequencing depth and limit assay-specific biases. Between about 0.94 and 8.9 billion PBMCs per donor were obtained by leukapheresis. The study at large found these results: Sampling was limited to blood, and TCR repertoires in tissue likely differ from TCR repertoires in blood. Clonotypes shared by all four sorted-subset donors showed higher generation probabilities than non-shared clonotypes. Even with the large sequencing depth, rarefaction of the sorted-subset datasets indicated that sequencing was incomplete. When several donors were compared, the shared fraction of clonotypes was roughly 5% for naive CD4, 3.5% for naive CD8, 2.3% for memory CD4, and about 0.36% for memory CD8. Naive subsets generally had larger estimated clonotype richness than memory subsets did. Because the study included a small number of donors, the genetic and exposure-history diversity represented was limited. Pairwise subsampling led to the expectation that sequencing depth would affect the degree of clonotype sharing among donors.

Using the deep immunoSEQ assay, multiplex PCR amplified TCR CDR3 regions from genomic DNA. For each cell subset, the extracted genomic DNA was distributed evenly across all wells of several immunoSEQ 96-well plates, and each plate served as one replicate. For sorted subsets, each replicate PCR was loaded with about 0.2 ug genomic DNA, equivalent to 25,000 to 35,000 T cell genomes. Purified libraries were quantified with a Qubit 3.0 fluorometer, sized on a Bioanalyzer 2100, and re-quantified with the KAPA Library Quantification kit. Every immunoSEQ 96-well plate was sequenced on a dedicated single-read 150-cycle Illumina NextSeq 550 flow cell. The original methods were these. The immunoSEQ output contained only junctional sequences without quality scores, so filtering could not match that applied to full-length reads. Sequences were annotated with PyIR, a Python wrapper for IgBLAST v1.9, and V/J genes and CDR3 were assigned using IMGT germline references. Any read was removed if the V/J assignment was weak (E-value above 1e-6), the CDR3 was missing, or the read contained stop codons, out-of-frame junctions, or ambiguous translated residues. V3J clonotypes were defined as sequences sharing the same inferred V gene, J gene, and CDR3 amino acid sequence. Percentage overlap between repertoires was computed as shared unique clonotypes divided by the size of the smaller repertoire. RTK rarefaction, the Chao1 estimator, and Recon v2.1 estimates of unobserved clonotypes were used to assess repertoire richness. Generation probabilities for all TCRbeta clonotypes obtained by the gDNA method from several donors were computed using OLGA. TCRdb's version of the immuneACCESS table is confined to in-frame rearrangements and falls short of the full clone set. An unresolved V gene accounts for under half of the shortfall where checked; the remainder is of unknown origin. Clone size and V and J calls were adopted from that table, with D and trimming inferred from the DNA. The table for this sample lists 900,000 to 1,200,000 clones; approximately 78% of them were counted only once. Roughly 0.55% of the sample comes from the top ten.

The CDR3 has 14 amino acids, counting the end cysteine and phenylalanine. Only the CDR3 region is kept as DNA, spanning 42 bases read in frame from base 1. V loses 8 bases of germline sequence and J loses 0 bases, and the interval between the two ends is 12 bases. CDR1 and CDR2, looked up from the germline V gene, are MRHNA and SNTAGT. Donors were healthy HIV-negative adults with no recently reported acute infections or vaccinations. Every donor was a Caucasian adult living in Nashville, Tennessee, USA. CD4+ T cells were enriched by magnetic negative selection, after which naive cells were positively selected on CD45RA and the negative fraction was taken as the memory subset. Blood was obtained by leukapheresis, after which PBMCs were separated by Ficoll-Histopaque density gradient centrifugation and cryopreserved in liquid nitrogen vapor phase. Analytical flow cytometry was used to check the purity and quantity of each magnetically sorted T cell population. Genomic DNA was isolated from every sorted fraction and measured by UV absorbance on a Nanodrop 2000c.

Details on this clone: Its antigen is unknown. Nothing much larger sits one base from this clone, and base qualities are not available.

The TCR sequence derives from a man between 18 and 35 years old in good health. Some clones in this sample may be carry-over from other donors' samples. The V gene is TRBV6-4 and the J gene is TRBJ2-3; the D gene is possibly TRBD1, with 5 bases matching. Sequenced input: memory CD4+ T cells from PBMCs. The cell subset or site label on this specimen signifies: CD45RA-negative fraction. The nucleotide sequence is given as TGTGCCAGCGGACCGACAGCTAGCACAGATACGCAGTATTTT. It is translated as CASGPTASTDTQYF.